These T cell receptor beta chains were read from a single sample in a study of blood T cell repertoires in COVID-19. TCRdb's copy holds only in-frame clones and misses some; the assay was immunoSEQ multiplex PCR. Of a few hundred thousand clones listed, 70% to 90% are singletons. Sequencing was carried out using PBMCs or T cells enriched from blood (not recorded which). The source of these receptors is a man aged 25-45 years who had recovered from COVID-19. Both conserved end residues are part of each CDR3. Each record gives: D gene, J gene, clone size, V gene, CDR3 protein, CDR3 DNA. The D gene is left open where the match is weak. A clone size is listed for some rows: how often the clone was seen (once, few, many), or a class if it is expanded.

D gene: -
J gene: TRBJ1-6
clone size: -
V gene: TRBV27
CDR3 protein: CASSYRTNSPLHF
CDR3 DNA: TGTGCCAGCAGTTACAGGACCAATTCACCCCTCCACTTT

D gene: -
J gene: TRBJ2-7
clone size: -
V gene: TRBV7-2
CDR3 protein: CASSLTGGTYEQYF
CDR3 DNA: TGTGCCAGCAGCCTTACGGGGGGCACCTACGAGCAGTACTTC

D gene: TRBD2
J gene: TRBJ2-1
clone size: -
V gene: TRBV19
CDR3 protein: CASRTSEYNEQFF
CDR3 DNA: TGTGCCAGTAGGACTAGCGAATACAATGAGCAGTTCTTC

D gene: -
J gene: TRBJ2-3
clone size: -
V gene: TRBV5-1
CDR3 protein: CASSRIRGASDTQYF
CDR3 DNA: TGCGCCAGCAGCCGAATCAGGGGGGCCTCAGATACGCAGTATTTT

D gene: TRBD1
J gene: TRBJ2-7
clone size: -
V gene: TRBV7-6
CDR3 protein: CASSHYTYRGSYEQYF
CDR3 DNA: TGTGCCAGCAGCCATTATACATACAGGGGAAGCTACGAGCAGTACTTC

D gene: -
J gene: TRBJ1-6
clone size: -
V gene: TRBV5-4
CDR3 protein: CASSSDSSSYNSPLHF
CDR3 DNA: TGTGCCAGCAGCTCCGACAGTAGCTCCTATAATTCACCCCTCCACTTT

D gene: -
J gene: TRBJ2-5
clone size: -
V gene: TRBV4-2
CDR3 protein: CASSQVLAQETQYF
CDR3 DNA: TGTGCCAGCAGCCAAGTCCTCGCGCAAGAGACCCAGTACTTC

D gene: -
J gene: TRBJ1-5
clone size: -
V gene: TRBV2
CDR3 protein: CASSPGYGDQPQHF
CDR3 DNA: TGTGCCAGCAGCCCGGGTTACGGAGATCAGCCCCAGCATTTT

D gene: -
J gene: TRBJ2-5
clone size: -
V gene: TRBV11-2
CDR3 protein: CASSPGGWGETQYF
CDR3 DNA: TGTGCCAGCAGCCCGGGGGGCTGGGGGGAGACCCAGTACTTC

D gene: -
J gene: TRBJ2-5
clone size: -
V gene: TRBV4-3
CDR3 protein: CASSPQTAGTQYF
CDR3 DNA: TGCGCCAGCAGTCCCCAGACAGCCGGGACCCAGTACTTC

D gene: -
J gene: TRBJ2-1
clone size: -
V gene: TRBV19
CDR3 protein: CASSIFLEQFF
CDR3 DNA: TGTGCCAGTAGTATCTTCCTAGAGCAGTTCTTC

D gene: -
J gene: TRBJ1-2
clone size: -
V gene: TRBV5-6
CDR3 protein: CASSLTDYGYTF
CDR3 DNA: TGTGCCAGCAGCTTGACAGACTATGGCTACACCTTC

D gene: TRBD2
J gene: TRBJ2-1
clone size: -
V gene: TRBV19
CDR3 protein: CASSKSGTYNEQFF
CDR3 DNA: TGTGCCAGTAGTAAAAGCGGGACCTACAATGAGCAGTTCTTC

D gene: -
J gene: TRBJ2-2
clone size: -
V gene: TRBV3-1/TRBV3-2
CDR3 protein: CASSHPTGSNTGELFF
CDR3 DNA: TGTGCCAGCAGCCACCCAACAGGGTCGAACACCGGGGAGCTGTTTTTT

D gene: TRBD1
J gene: TRBJ2-1
clone size: few
V gene: TRBV7-9
CDR3 protein: CASSIHGTGGEQFF
CDR3 DNA: TGTGCCAGCAGCATCCACGGGACAGGGGGTGAGCAGTTCTTC

D gene: -
J gene: TRBJ2-5
clone size: -
V gene: TRBV5-6
CDR3 protein: CASSLAGETQYF
CDR3 DNA: TGTGCCAGCAGCTTGGCAGGGGAGACCCAGTACTTC

D gene: -
J gene: TRBJ1-1
clone size: -
V gene: TRBV7-2
CDR3 protein: CASSLQMNTEAFF
CDR3 DNA: TGTGCCAGCAGCCTTCAGATGAACACTGAAGCTTTCTTT

D gene: -
J gene: TRBJ2-5
clone size: -
V gene: TRBV18
CDR3 protein: CASSRGTETQYF
CDR3 DNA: TGTGCCAGTTCCAGGGGAACTGAGACCCAGTACTTC

D gene: -
J gene: TRBJ2-2
clone size: few
V gene: TRBV3-1/TRBV3-2
CDR3 protein: CASSQAGGPGELFF
CDR3 DNA: TGTGCCAGCAGCCAGGCCGGGGGGCCCGGGGAGCTGTTTTTT